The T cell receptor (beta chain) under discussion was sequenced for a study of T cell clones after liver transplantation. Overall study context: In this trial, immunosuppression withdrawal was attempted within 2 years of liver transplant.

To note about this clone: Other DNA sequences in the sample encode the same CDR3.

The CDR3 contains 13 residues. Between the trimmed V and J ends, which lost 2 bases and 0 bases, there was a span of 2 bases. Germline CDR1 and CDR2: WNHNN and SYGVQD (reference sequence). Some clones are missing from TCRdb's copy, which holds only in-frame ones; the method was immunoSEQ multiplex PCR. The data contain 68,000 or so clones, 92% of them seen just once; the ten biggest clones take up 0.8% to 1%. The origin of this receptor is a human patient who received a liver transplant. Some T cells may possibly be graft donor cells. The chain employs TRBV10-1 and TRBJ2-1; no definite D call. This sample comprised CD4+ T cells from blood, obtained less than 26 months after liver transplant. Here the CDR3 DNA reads TGCGCCAGCAGTGAGGGCTCCTACAATGAGCAGTTCTTC. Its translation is CASSEGSYNEQFF.